The rows below give T cell receptor beta chains drawn from one sample of a study of CD8+CD57+ T cells in acquired aplastic anemia. TCRdb used MiXCR to reprocess the reads, holding one entry per CDR3 protein. The sample holds about 210,000 distinct CDR3 sequences, 61% seen once. The sequenced sample consisted of sorted CD4+, CD8+, or CD8+CD57+ T cells (not recorded which) from PBMCs. The receptors were gathered from a human donor in good health. CDR3s leave out the opening cysteine and the closing phenylalanine or tryptophan. The D gene is left open where the match is weak.

v_call	d_call	cdr3_aa
TRBV6-2/TRBV6-3	TRBD2	ASSPTGGGAGDTQY
TRBV5-8	NA	ASSLIIFGETQY
TRBV7-9	NA	ASALPAVTEAF
TRBV9	NA	ASSVAGNTEAF
TRBV5-1	NA	ASSGSTGSSYEQY
TRBV9	NA	ASSVDEGWTGELF
TRBV7-2	NA	ASSAWGYGELF
TRBV15	TRBD1	ATSLGQRNTEAF
TRBV10-3	NA	AITSALGDTRNGYT
TRBV10-1	TRBD2	ATEREGTQY
TRBV19	TRBD1	ASSIGQGYTEAF
TRBV20-1	NA	SARRLQALAHQETQY
TRBV2	NA	ASSPARGLQETQY
TRBV7-2	NA	ASSLEGSSTDTQY
TRBV7-2	TRBD2	VSSQTSGSIYEQY
TRBV20-1	NA	SARVAQGSEPQH
TRBV3-1	NA	ASSQVGSYLYEQY
TRBV11-3	NA	ASSYSDRTTTRQY
TRBV5-1	NA	ASSLDDIGELH
TRBV28	NA	ASSFRYEQY
TRBV24-1	TRBD2	ATSDFWTSGSTDTQY
TRBV7-8	NA	ASSLVGQYSNQPQY
TRBV7-2	NA	ASSPDGTNTEAF
TRBV20-1	NA	SAPREKTQY
TRBV7-7	NA	ASSSHEGLSETQY
TRBV20-1	TRBD1	SAAQGDVGYT
TRBV15	NA	ATSKGGGGNEQF
TRBV15	TRBD2	ATSSGTSGIYEQY
TRBV12-5	NA	ASGLNGRELGYT
TRBV7-9	NA	ASSLGIYQPQH
TRBV6-1	NA	ASSEDGGAAYEQY
TRBV6-4	TRBD2	ASSESHGGGNEQF